This TCR beta chain was sequenced during a study of T cells in Graves' hyperthyroidism and ophthalmopathy. Together with thyroid ultrasound, orbital computed tomography, serum thyroxine and TRAb, clinical symptoms were used for diagnoses. Unmatched junction bases numbered 9, after V lost 4 bases and J lost 4 bases. The germline CDR1 and CDR2 sequences are SGDLS and YYNGEE. This CDR3 has 15 amino acids. Study-level findings and limits: The model anticipated ophthalmopathy a median 6.5 months pre-onset.

RNA transcripts yielded amplified TCR beta CDR3 regions. The primer set for the first-round RT-PCR of the TCR CDR3 was HTBI. From the multiplex PCR reads, TCRdb called clonotypes with MiXCR, one entry per CDR3 protein. This table holds about 640,000 distinct CDR3 sequences, approximately 14% found once. There are many counts of this clonotype. Its antigen remains unknown. This chain uses TRBV9 with TRBJ2-7, with 9 bases aligning to TRBD2. This receptor was taken from a woman aged 45-65 years with Graves' ophthalmopathy. The sample taken for sequencing was blood. The CDR3 reads CASSPLAGSGYEQYF. For the CDR3, the DNA is TGTGCCAGCAGCCCCCTAGCGGGATCGGGGTACGAGCAGTACTTC.